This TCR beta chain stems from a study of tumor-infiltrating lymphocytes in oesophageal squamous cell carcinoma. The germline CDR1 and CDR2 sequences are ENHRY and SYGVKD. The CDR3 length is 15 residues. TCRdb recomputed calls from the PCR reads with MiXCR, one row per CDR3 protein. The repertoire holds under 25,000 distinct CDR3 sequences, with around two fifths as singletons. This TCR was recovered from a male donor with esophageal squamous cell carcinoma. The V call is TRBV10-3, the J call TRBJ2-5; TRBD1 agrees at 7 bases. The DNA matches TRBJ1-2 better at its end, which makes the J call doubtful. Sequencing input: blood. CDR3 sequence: CAISVKDRDNYGYTF. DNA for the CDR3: TGTGCCATCAGTGTTAAAGACAGGGACAACTATGGCTACACCTTC.